The 15 T cell receptor beta chains listed next were all sequenced from one sample in a study of T cell responses to AZD1222 COVID-19 vaccine. Profiled with immunoSEQ multiplex PCR; TCRdb holds only in-frame clones, not every one. The profile shows 100,000 to 150,000 clones, around 86% of them singletons. The sample was peripheral blood, taken on day 0 of AZD1222 vaccination. Every receptor here comes from an adult in good health.

The chain has TRBV28 and TRBJ1-6, with unresolved D. The CDR3 extends over 12 amino acids. V lost 5 bases and J 6 bases, leaving 5 bases between the germline ends. Germline CDR1 MDHEN, CDR2 SYDVKM. The CDR3 is CASSAGNSPLHF. The DNA for the CDR3 is TGTGCCAGCAGTGCCGGTAATTCACCCCTCCACTTT.

The CDR3 DNA is TGTGCCAGCAGGGGACTAGCCTACGAGCAGTACTTC. Protein product: CASRGLAYEQYF. The rearrangement uses TRBV28 and TRBJ2-7; 8 bases are shared with TRBD2. Germline V gene data show CDR1 as MDHEN and CDR2 as SYDVKM. This CDR3 has 12 residues. Unmatched junction bases numbered 0, after V lost 6 bases and J lost 2 bases.

This clone has a single count. The chain links TRBV6-2 or TRBV6-3 to TRBJ1-5; no clear D gene. V shed 6 bases and J shed 4 bases, with 16 bases lying between them. The CDR3 contains 15 residues. Germline V gives CDR1 MNHEY, CDR2 SVGEGT. CDR3 region: CASSPRDRWNQPQHF. The CDR3 region has the DNA TGTGCCAGCAGCCCGAGGGATAGGTGGAATCAGCCCCAGCATTTT.

This chain links TRBV10-3 with TRBJ2-1; 9 nucleotides line up with TRBD2. J gave up 5 bases and V 6 bases, and 5 bases lay outside the gene matches. This CDR3 region has 14 residues. The germline gives CDR1 ENHRY, CDR2 SYGVKD. The DNA of the CDR3 is TGTGCCATCAGAGGGGGACTAGCTAACAATGAGCAGTTCTTC. Translating gives CAIRGGLANNEQFF.

The chain is built from TRBV9 and TRBJ2-1; no clear D gene. Trimming removed 0 bases from V and 0 bases from J, with 10 bases in between. Germline V gene sequence: CDR1 SGDLS, CDR2 YYNGEE. This CDR3 has 16 amino acids. CDR3 bases: TGTGCCAGCAGCGTAGAACAGCACAACTCCTACAATGAGCAGTTCTTC. Its translation: CASSVEQHNSYNEQFF.

The genes are TRBV16 and TRBJ2-5, with D tentatively TRBD2 (6 bases). Germline V gives CDR1 KGHSY, CDR2 FQNENV. The germline V and J ends were trimmed by 4 bases and 1 base, with 10 bases remaining between them. CDR3 size: 14 residues. The CDR3 region is CASSRGRSQETQYF. The CDR3 DNA reads TGTGCCAGCAGCCGGGGGAGGTCCCAAGAGACCCAGTACTTC. Full variable domain (rest looked up from reference TRBV16 and TRBJ2-5): GEEVAQTPKHLVRGEGQKAKLYCAPIKGHSYVFWYQQVLKNEFKFLISFQNENVFDETGMPKERFSAKCLPNSPCSLEIQATKLEDSAVYFCASSRGRSQETQYFGPGTRLLVL.

The chain has TRBV5-1 and TRBJ2-7; perhaps TRBD1 as D (6 bases). Between the trimmed V and J ends, which lost 0 bases and 0 bases, there was a span of 10 bases. This CDR3 is 15 amino acids long. Germline V lookup: CDR1 SGHRS, CDR2 YFSETQ. The CDR3 DNA reads as TGCGCCAGCAGCTTGGTGAGGACAGACTCCTACGAGCAGTACTTC. Amino acids: CASSLVRTDSYEQYF.

The rearrangement uses TRBV5-1 and TRBJ1-4; D perhaps matches TRBD1 (5 bases). CDR3 size: 16 residues. V lost 4 bases and J lost 4, with 17 bases in between. The germline V gene encodes CDR1 SGHRS and CDR2 YFSETQ. The CDR3 DNA follows: TGCGCCAGCAGCCCTCTCGGGGCAGAAGTTAATGAAAAACTGTTTTTT. This translates into CASSPLGAEVNEKLFF.

The rearrangement links TRBV18 to TRBJ1-2; D uncertain. This CDR3 spans 14 amino acids. Looked up from germline, CDR1 is KGHSH and CDR2 is LQKENI. Deletions cut 3 bases from V and 2 bases from J, with 10 bases between. The CDR3 bases are TGTGCCAGCTCACCTCACCCGCAGAACTATGGCTACACCTTC. Protein product: CASSPHPQNYGYTF.

The chain has TRBV10-3 and TRBJ2-5; 11 bases are a match to TRBD2. With V trimmed by 0 bases and J by 2 bases, 11 bases remained unmatched. The CDR3 contains 19 residues. CDR1 ENHRY and CDR2 SYGVKD come from the germline V gene. The CDR3 is CAISESGSGRLAGQETQYF. The CDR3, as DNA: TGTGCCATCAGTGAGTCCGGCAGTGGGCGACTAGCGGGGCAAGAGACCCAGTACTTC.

The J gene is TRBJ1-1, the V gene TRBV6-5; D gene uncertain. Germline V gene sequence: CDR1 MNHEY, CDR2 SVGAGI. The CDR3 is made up of 15 amino acids. Trimming stripped 2 bases from V and 5 bases from J, with 15 bases between. The CDR3 spells CASSYQPGGRTEAFF. CDR3 bases: TGTGCCAGCAGTTACCAGCCCGGAGGAAGGACTGAAGCTTTCTTT.

The chain is built from TRBV15 and TRBJ2-3; no firm D call. The germline gives CDR1 LNHNV, CDR2 YYDKDF (reference sequence). This CDR3 spans 15 amino acids. V was clipped by 1 base and J by 2 bases, with 10 bases between them. DNA of the CDR3: TGTGCCACCAGCAGAGTCGGCAGACCCACAGATACGCAGTATTTT. Translating it yields CATSRVGRPTDTQYF.

The CDR3 sequence is CASTWQNNSPLHF. DNA for the CDR3: TGTGCCAGCACTTGGCAGAATAATTCACCCCTCCACTTT. The J gene is TRBJ1-6, the V gene TRBV12-3 or TRBV12-4; D unresolved. This CDR3 comprises 13 residues. Trimming took 7 bases from V and 5 from J, leaving 9 bases between them.

This clone was observed a single time. The chain combines TRBV30 with TRBJ1-5; no definite D call. The CDR3 covers 15 residues. V gave up 3 bases and J gave up 3 bases, with 15 bases separating them. Germline V gene data show CDR1 as GTSNPN and CDR2 as SVGIG (reference sequence). The CDR3 spells CAWSVSWRDNQPQHF. Here the CDR3 DNA reads TGTGCCTGGAGCGTCAGTTGGAGAGACAATCAGCCCCAGCATTTT.

This clone has a single count. One junction end disagrees with the germline gene, perhaps due to a read error. The chain combines TRBV18 with TRBJ2-6, with D possibly being TRBD1 (5 bases). CDR3 length equals 14 residues. The germline gives CDR1 KGHSH, CDR2 LQKENI. CDR3 sequence: CASSPPGRADVLTF. CDR3 DNA sequence: TGTGCCAGCTCACCACCGGGCAGGGCCGACGTCCTGACTTTC.